Presented here are 7 T cell receptor beta chains from one specimen sequenced in a study of shared clonotypes between healthy human individuals (dated by TCRdb to the early 2020s). Preparation of the library involved the immunoSEQ multiplex PCR assay. TCRdb holds this immuneACCESS table with in-frame rearrangements only. Some clones are missing; in checked studies, unresolved V genes explain under half, and the rest has no known cause. The sample profile shows about 450,000 clones; around 80% of them were found once. Over 9.5% of the sample lies in the top ten. The sample taken for sequencing was PBMCs. These receptors were taken from a woman aged 40 to 50 in good health. Some clones in this sample may be carry-over from other donors' samples.

This chain connects TRBV18 to TRBJ1-5; 7 bases are shared with TRBD1. V lost 3 bases and J lost 6; bases outside the gene matches: 14. Germline CDR1 reads KGHSH; CDR2 reads LQKENI. The CDR3 runs to 17 residues. CDR3 sequence reads: CASSPTAGGNGGQPQHF. DNA of the CDR3: TGTGCCAGCTCACCGACGGCAGGGGGGAATGGCGGTCAGCCCCAGCATTTT. The whole variable domain, remainder taken from reference TRBV18 and TRBJ1-5, is NAGVMQNPRHLVRRRGQEARLRCSPMKGHSHVYWYRQLPEEGLKFMVYLQKENIIDESGMPKERFSAEFPKEGPSILRIQQVVRGDSAAYFCASSPTAGGNGGQPQHFGDGTRLSIL.

This chain connects TRBV5-1 to TRBJ2-5, with D possibly matching TRBD2 (6 bases). Germline V gene sequence: CDR1 SGHRS, CDR2 YFSETQ. The CDR3 spans 15 residues. The V end was cut by 6 bases, the J end by 7 bases, with 22 bases between. The CDR3 protein is CASTVGLDTPGTQYF. DNA of the CDR3: TGCGCCAGCACCGTGGGACTCGACACGCCAGGGACCCAGTACTTC.

The chain is built from TRBV19 and TRBJ2-7; 10 bases line up with TRBD2. CDR1 LNHDA and CDR2 SQIVND come from the germline V gene (reference sequence). The ends lost 2 bases at V and 0 bases at J; junction bases unmatched: 7. This CDR3 is built from 17 residues. CDR3 protein: CASSITGTSATSYEQYF. DNA for the CDR3: TGTGCCAGTAGTATAACGGGGACTAGCGCGACCTCCTACGAGCAGTACTTC.

This clone was seen only once. The rearrangement links TRBV4-2 to TRBJ2-2; unclear D gene. Trimming pared 6 bases from V and 1 base from J, leaving 9 bases between. The CDR3 is 14 amino acids. CDR1 and CDR2 (germline): LGHNA, YNFKEQ. The CDR3 sequence is CASSYRQNTGELFF. In DNA form, the CDR3 reads TGTGCCAGCAGTTACAGACAGAACACCGGGGAGCTGTTTTTT.

The rearrangement uses TRBV5-4 and TRBJ1-3; TRBD1 might be the D (6 bases). V lost 5 bases and J lost 8, with 14 bases in between. CDR3 length: 13 residues. Per the germline V gene, CDR1 is SGHNT and CDR2 is YYREEE (reference sequence). CDR3 residues: CASSLRTADTIYF. CDR3 bases: TGTGCCAGCAGTTTAAGGACAGCCGACACCATATATTTT.

This clone was picked up a small number of times. The V and J genes are TRBV5-1 and TRBJ2-1; the D gene could be TRBD1 or TRBD2 (5 bases each). Germline CDR1 reads SGHRS; CDR2 reads YFSETQ. Trimming took off 0 bases at V and 15 bases at J, with 16 bases between the two ends. The CDR3 has 13 amino acids. The chain's CDR3 is CASSLEGSAASFF. The CDR3 region has the DNA TGCGCCAGCAGCTTGGAGGGGAGCGCAGCCTCGTTCTTC.

J is TRBJ1-1 and V is TRBV6-1, with D perhaps matching TRBD1 (5 bases). CDR1 and CDR2 from the germline V gene are MNHNS and SASEGT. Trimming removed 8 bases from V and 1 base from J, with 17 bases in between. The CDR3 spans 15 residues. The CDR3 loop is CASLSFGTKNTEAFF. Here the CDR3 DNA reads TGTGCCAGCCTAAGCTTTGGGACCAAGAACACTGAAGCTTTCTTT.